These 21 T cell receptor beta chains were sequenced from one sample in a study of blood T cell repertoires in COVID-19. The table came from immunoSEQ multiplex PCR; TCRdb's copy has only in-frame clones and leaves some out. Among roughly 92,000 clones listed, about 87% were seen once. The sample was peripheral blood. These receptors all stem from a human donor with acute or convalescent COVID-19. The donor label of this sample is uncertain.

The count of this clone is one. V usage is TRBV6-1 and J usage is TRBJ2-3; D is possibly TRBD1 (6 bases). Per the germline V gene, CDR1 is MNHNS and CDR2 is SASEGT. This CDR3 contains 14 residues. V gave up 2 bases and J gave up 5 bases, with 11 bases separating them. The CDR3 reads CASSELGARDTQYF. The CDR3 coding sequence is TGTGCCAGCAGTGAATTGGGGGCGCGAGATACGCAGTATTTT.

V and J are TRBV28 and TRBJ2-5, with 9 bases identical to TRBD1. The CDR3 is 16 residues long. Trimming at V came to 3 bases and at J to 2 bases, leaving 7 bases not matched to a gene. CDR1 and CDR2 (germline): MDHEN, SYDVKM. The CDR3 here is CASSFWTGELQETQYF. CDR3 DNA: TGTGCCAGCAGTTTCTGGACAGGGGAGTTGCAAGAGACCCAGTACTTC. The whole variable domain, remainder taken from reference TRBV28 and TRBJ2-5, is DVKVTQSSRYLVKRTGEKVFLECVQDMDHENMFWYRQDPGLGLRLIYFSYDVKMKEKGDIPEGYSVSREKKERFSLILESASTNQTSMYLCASSFWTGELQETQYFGPGTRLLVL.

CDR3 sequence reads: CASSSRDTQYF. In DNA form, the CDR3 reads TGTGCCAGCAGTTCTAGAGATACGCAGTATTTT. The chain is built from TRBV7-8 and TRBJ2-3; D call uncertain. Germline lookup yields CDR1 SGHVS and CDR2 FQNEAQ. With 6 bases removed from V and 5 bases from J, the gap between germline ends came to 6 bases. CDR3 length: 11 residues.

This chain links TRBV5-1 with TRBJ1-6; 10 bases align to TRBD1. Germline CDR1 SGHRS, CDR2 YFSETQ. Unmatched junction bases numbered 10, after V lost 0 bases and J lost 7 bases. The CDR3 runs 18 residues. The CDR3 protein is CASSLDPWRGQGNSPLHF. For the CDR3, the DNA is TGCGCCAGCAGCTTGGACCCTTGGCGGGGACAGGGGAATTCACCCCTCCACTTT.

The chain carries TRBV4-3 and TRBJ1-2; D may be TRBD1 (5 bases). V lost 1 base and J 2 bases, leaving 14 bases between the germline ends. Germline CDR1 LGHNA, CDR2 YSLEER. This CDR3 region has 16 residues. CDR3 coding DNA: TGCGCCAGCAGCCAAGCCTCAGGGATAAGGAACTATGGCTACACCTTC. It yields the protein CASSQASGIRNYGYTF.

This chain connects TRBV11-2 to TRBJ2-5; 9 bases are a match to TRBD2. In germline, CDR1 is SGHAT, CDR2 FQNNGV. The CDR3 has 15 residues. V lost 6 bases, J lost 1 base, and 6 bases stayed unmatched. The CDR3 DNA follows: TGTGCCAGCAGTGTAAGCGGGGGGTCCCAAGAGACCCAGTACTTC. Its translation is CASSVSGGSQETQYF.

The chain has TRBV5-1 and TRBJ2-3; 9 bases match TRBD1. This CDR3 comprises 14 residues. The germline gives CDR1 SGHRS, CDR2 YFSETQ. V lost 4 bases and J lost 5; bases outside the gene matches: 5. Here the CDR3 DNA reads TGCGCCAGCAGCCCACGACAGGGGGGAGATACGCAGTATTTT. As protein: CASSPRQGGDTQYF.

The V gene is TRBV6-5, the J gene TRBJ2-7; TRBD1 agrees at 9 bases. The trim removed 0 bases at V and 3 bases at J, leaving 0 bases unmatched. The CDR3 is 14 amino acids. Germline values: CDR1 MNHEY, CDR2 SVGAGI. The DNA for the CDR3 is TGTGCCAGCAGTTACTCGGGACAGGGCTACGAGCAGTACTTC. Its protein product is CASSYSGQGYEQYF.

The J gene is TRBJ1-1, the V gene TRBV3-1 (or the pseudogene TRBV3-2); TRBD1 is a possible D gene (5 bases). Trimming left V 4 bases short and J 9 bases short, with 12 bases between. The CDR3 is made up of 12 amino acids. The germline V gene has CDR1 LGHDT and CDR2 YNNKEL (reference sequence). The DNA of the CDR3 is TGTGCCAGCAGCCCGCAACCAGGGCAAGCTTTCTTT. Translation gives CASSPQPGQAFF.

The chain joins TRBV10-3 to TRBJ1-6; D uncertain. The germline gives CDR1 ENHRY, CDR2 SYGVKD. The CDR3 has 17 residues. V lost 3 bases, J lost 0 bases, and 12 bases lay in between. The CDR3, as DNA: TGTGCCATCAGTGACCCAGCGGGGAGCTCCTATAATTCACCCCTCCACTTT. Its protein is CAISDPAGSSYNSPLHF.

This clone was detected only a few times. The junction does not match germline at one end; this may be a read error. The rearrangement uses TRBV28 and TRBJ1-6; D gene unclear. The CDR3 totals 13 residues. The germline V gene encodes CDR1 MDHEN and CDR2 SYDVKM. In nucleotides, the CDR3 is TGTGCCAGCACTTTACCCCTTAATTCACCCCTCCACTTT. It is translated as CASTLPLNSPLHF.

This clone was seen a single time. Mismatch with germline at one junction end may stem from a read error. The chain carries TRBV11-3 and TRBJ1-2; weak D call: TRBD1 (6 bases). Germline V gene data show CDR1 as SGHNT and CDR2 as YENEEA. The CDR3 is 12 residues long. The CDR3 protein is CASSLGSLTGAF. The DNA of the CDR3 is TGTGCCAGCAGCTTGGGCTCCTTGACAGGTGCCTTC.

This clone was seen only once. The chain has TRBV2 and TRBJ2-6, with 10 bases lining up with TRBD1. Germline V lookup: CDR1 SNHLY, CDR2 FYNNEI. The CDR3 has 16 residues. Unmatched junction bases numbered 4, after V lost 8 bases and J lost 0 bases. This chain's CDR3 is CASYRDRGSGANVLTF. In nucleotides, the CDR3 is TGTGCCAGCTACCGGGACAGGGGCTCTGGGGCCAACGTCCTGACTTTC.

This clone came up once. The chain combines TRBV29-1 with TRBJ2-7; 12 nucleotides match TRBD1. The CDR3 runs to 14 residues. V trimming: 5 bases; J trimming: 2 bases; junction bases outside the gene matches: 4. Germline CDR1 is SQVTM and CDR2 is ANQGSEA. CDR3 amino acids: CSVKGQGAPYEQYF. Written as DNA, the CDR3 is TGCAGCGTTAAGGGACAGGGGGCCCCCTACGAGCAGTACTTC.

The CDR3 spells CAWSVLEGATEAFF. As DNA, the CDR3 is TGTGCCTGGAGTGTACTTGAGGGGGCGACTGAAGCTTTCTTT. The chain joins TRBV30 to TRBJ1-1; 7 positions agree with TRBD1. There are 14 residues in the CDR3. Per the germline V gene, CDR1 is GTSNPN and CDR2 is SVGIG (reference sequence). With 0 bases clipped from V and 5 bases from J, the junction kept 6 bases outside the gene matches.

The J gene is TRBJ2-3, the V gene TRBV5-8, with 10 bases that match TRBD1. The CDR3 extends over 14 amino acids. Germline lookup yields CDR1 SGHTS and CDR2 YDEGEE. The junction had 4 bases not matched to a gene; V was cut back by 4 bases and J by 5 bases. CDR3 amino acids: CASSRGQGRDTQYF. The DNA of the CDR3 is TGTGCCAGCAGCAGGGGACAGGGGAGAGATACGCAGTATTTT.

V is TRBV28 and J is TRBJ2-3, with TRBD1 matching 10 bases. Germline CDR1 is MDHEN and CDR2 is SYDVKM. Trimming took 6 bases from V and 2 from J; bases not matched to a gene: 11. This CDR3 is 17 amino acids long. The CDR3: CASSLRDRGRHTDTQYF. The CDR3 region has the DNA TGTGCCAGCAGCCTTCGGGACAGGGGAAGGCACACAGATACGCAGTATTTT.

The V gene is TRBV7-9, the J gene TRBJ1-1, with D maybe TRBD1 (5 bases). V was trimmed by 10 bases and J by 6 bases, leaving 21 bases between them. Germline CDR1 SEHNR, CDR2 FQNEAQ (reference sequence). CDR3 size: 14 residues. CDR3 amino acids: CATTLGGGLAEAFF. CDR3 DNA sequence: TGTGCCACCACCTTGGGGGGGGGTTTAGCTGAAGCTTTCTTT.

This sequence joins TRBV6-5 and TRBJ2-1, with 9 bases matching TRBD1. Germline values: CDR1 MNHEY, CDR2 SVGAGI. The trim removed 6 bases at V and 6 bases at J, leaving 9 bases unmatched. The CDR3 runs 15 residues. CDR3 residues: CASSFDRGGGNEQFF. CDR3 sequence (DNA): TGTGCCAGCAGCTTCGACAGGGGGGGAGGCAATGAGCAGTTCTTC.

The V and J genes are TRBV27 and TRBJ2-7; D perhaps matches TRBD2 (6 bases). The CDR3 runs 13 residues. Germline V gives CDR1 MNHEY, CDR2 SMNVEV (reference sequence). V was clipped by 7 bases and J by 5 bases, with 15 bases between them. The CDR3 nucleotides are TGTGCCAGCATGAGTGGGGGGAGAAACGAGCAGTACTTC. Its protein product is CASMSGGRNEQYF.

The chain carries TRBV2 and TRBJ1-4; TRBD1 matches at 9 bases. Germline loops: CDR1 SNHLY, CDR2 FYNNEI. V trimming: 4 bases; J trimming: 7 bases; junction bases outside the gene matches: 4. This CDR3 is 14 amino acids long. The CDR3 nucleotides are TGTGCCAGCAGTGTTACAGGGGGCCTTGAAAAACTGTTTTTT. It is translated as CASSVTGGLEKLFF.